A selection of T cell receptor beta chains follows, all from one sample in a study of regulatory and conventional T cells in RAG deficiency. TCRdb's copy holds only in-frame clones and misses some; the assay was immunoSEQ multiplex PCR. The repertoire includes more than 40,000 clones, 85% to 90% of them detected once, and about 0.53% sits in the top ten. These data were also filed under a second study, of regulatory T cells.

The sample taken for sequencing was CD4+ effector T cells sorted from blood. The receptors here all came from a human donor in good health. Both conserved end residues are trimmed from each CDR3. Fields, in order: V gene, D gene, CDR3 protein. The D gene is left open where the match is weak.

V gene: TRBV20-1
D gene: .
CDR3 protein: SAILGEQF

V gene: TRBV27
D gene: TRBD1
CDR3 protein: ASIGTGGIGEQF

V gene: TRBV10-1
D gene: TRBD2
CDR3 protein: ASSESRAGGNYNEQF

V gene: TRBV19
D gene: TRBD1
CDR3 protein: ASSSSTGGLYEQY

V gene: TRBV7-9
D gene: TRBD1
CDR3 protein: ASSLGIHQGGNQPQH

V gene: TRBV6-6
D gene: TRBD2
CDR3 protein: ASSYGGRGVTQY

V gene: TRBV18
D gene: TRBD1
CDR3 protein: ASSPRTGGANTEAF

V gene: TRBV28
D gene: TRBD1
CDR3 protein: ASSFSHRGSLAGELF

V gene: TRBV28
D gene: .
CDR3 protein: ASSPGFGLNTEAF

V gene: TRBV5-8
D gene: .
CDR3 protein: ASSLRRGRATNEKLF

V gene: TRBV5-6
D gene: .
CDR3 protein: ASSLRNRNTGELF

V gene: TRBV11-2
D gene: .
CDR3 protein: ASSPWRTSGTDTQY

V gene: TRBV6-5
D gene: .
CDR3 protein: ASRRRDNSPLH

V gene: TRBV7-6
D gene: .
CDR3 protein: ASSNQAGGYNEQF

V gene: TRBV6-6
D gene: .
CDR3 protein: ASSLTYEQY

V gene: TRBV6-5
D gene: .
CDR3 protein: ATESGNTIY

V gene: TRBV27
D gene: .
CDR3 protein: ASRGLRSYT

V gene: TRBV28
D gene: TRBD1
CDR3 protein: ASTSPPGQGTGNQPQH

V gene: TRBV30
D gene: .
CDR3 protein: AWSVLPTGELF

V gene: TRBV18
D gene: .
CDR3 protein: ASSPNNQGTSGTQY

V gene: TRBV9
D gene: TRBD2
CDR3 protein: ASSVRGGELGETQY

V gene: TRBV29-1
D gene: TRBD2
CDR3 protein: SVVSGTSRRDQY

V gene: TRBV2
D gene: .
CDR3 protein: ASSEGRGGLTGELF

V gene: TRBV18
D gene: TRBD1
CDR3 protein: ASSPPMGQGMIGYGYT

V gene: TRBV6-6
D gene: TRBD1
CDR3 protein: ASRQGQTYEQY

V gene: TRBV7-9
D gene: TRBD1
CDR3 protein: ASSLEEGAYGYT

V gene: TRBV5-4
D gene: TRBD1
CDR3 protein: ASSPPTGGKTDTQY

V gene: TRBV18
D gene: .
CDR3 protein: ASSPRTTTEAF

V gene: TRBV7-2
D gene: TRBD2
CDR3 protein: ASRRLAGGPMLLQNEQF

V gene: TRBV28
D gene: TRBD1
CDR3 protein: AGSPGQKNYGYT

V gene: TRBV6-1
D gene: .
CDR3 protein: ASSAGGARDTQY

V gene: TRBV6-5
D gene: TRBD1
CDR3 protein: ASKGQGAGSDTQY

V gene: TRBV5-6
D gene: TRBD1
CDR3 protein: ASSLTGGEQY

V gene: TRBV2
D gene: TRBD1
CDR3 protein: ASAGQGGQPQH

V gene: TRBV27
D gene: TRBD1
CDR3 protein: ASSLKVGTGPYEQY

V gene: TRBV28
D gene: .
CDR3 protein: ASSSTPFRRITDTQY

V gene: TRBV18
D gene: .
CDR3 protein: ASSPWDGVFYEQY

V gene: TRBV4-1
D gene: TRBD2
CDR3 protein: ASSQAAGEGTGELF

V gene: TRBV27
D gene: .
CDR3 protein: ASSLSSHGYEQY

V gene: TRBV6-1
D gene: .
CDR3 protein: ASKIDLVAF

V gene: TRBV7-7
D gene: .
CDR3 protein: ASSSGMSAVAETQY

V gene: TRBV5-4
D gene: .
CDR3 protein: ASSLAGPNYEQY

V gene: TRBV27
D gene: .
CDR3 protein: ASSFRAGGTNEQF

V gene: TRBV29-1
D gene: .
CDR3 protein: SALILEAGYT